This T cell receptor (beta chain) was sequenced in a study of blood T cell repertoires in COVID-19. TCRdb keeps only in-frame clones here, not all; method: immunoSEQ multiplex PCR. The data show about 360,000 clones, with approximately 77% seen just once and about 1% held by the top ten. After removal of 3 bases from V and 3 bases from J, the junction contained 8 bases not matched to a gene. CDR1 and CDR2 (germline): LNHNV, YYDKDF (reference sequence). The CDR3 contains 15 residues. Sequenced input: peripheral blood. The chain is built from TRBV15 and TRBJ2-7, with TRBD1 matching 7 bases. The clonotype originates from a human donor with acute or convalescent COVID-19. The donor label of this sample is uncertain. CDR3 sequence (DNA): TGTGCCACCAGCAGGGCTGGGACAGTTTTCTACGAGCAGTACTTC. Translation gives CATSRAGTVFYEQYF.